This TCR beta chain was captured by sequencing in a study of blood T cell repertoires in COVID-19. Looking at the study overall: Whether acute or convalescent, the COVID-19 samples came from the United States, Italy and Spain. PBMCs, B-cell-depleted T cells, or T cells were the source of the cDNA or gDNA that made up the material.

Authors' methods: It was from reference gene primer amplification that nucleated cell counts were estimated. Produced via immunoSEQ multiplex PCR; TCRdb's table is partial and in-frame only. V and J calls and clone size are as listed in that table; D and trimming were resolved from the DNA. The table lists around 95,000 clones, around 81% of them singletons, with 13% in the top ten. The sequencing sample was made of peripheral blood. The source of this sequence is a man between 45 and 60 years old with active or convalescent COVID-19.

CDR3 protein: CASSLESTTNYGYTF. Written as DNA, the CDR3 is TGTGCCAGCAGCTTAGAAAGCACTACTAACTATGGCTACACCTTC. This chain joins TRBV11-2 and TRBJ1-2, with D unclear. Germline V gives CDR1 SGHAT, CDR2 FQNNGV. This CDR3 is built from 15 residues. Trimming took 0 bases from V and 0 from J, leaving 8 bases between them.